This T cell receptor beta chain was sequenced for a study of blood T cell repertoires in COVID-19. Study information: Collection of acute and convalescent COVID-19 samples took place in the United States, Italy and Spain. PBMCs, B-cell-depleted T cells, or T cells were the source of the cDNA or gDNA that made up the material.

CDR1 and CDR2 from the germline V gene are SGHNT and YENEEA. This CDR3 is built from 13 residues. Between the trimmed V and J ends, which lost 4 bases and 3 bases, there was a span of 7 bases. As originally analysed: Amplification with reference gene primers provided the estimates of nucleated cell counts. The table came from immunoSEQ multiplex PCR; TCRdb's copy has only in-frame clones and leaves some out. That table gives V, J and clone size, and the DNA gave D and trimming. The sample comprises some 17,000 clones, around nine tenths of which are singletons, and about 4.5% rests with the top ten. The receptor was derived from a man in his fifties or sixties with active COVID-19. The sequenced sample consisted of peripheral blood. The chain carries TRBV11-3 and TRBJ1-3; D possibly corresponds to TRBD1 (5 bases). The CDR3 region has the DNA TGTGCCAGCAGCTCGACAGTTGGAAACACCATATATTTT. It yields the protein CASSSTVGNTIYF.